Below, one T cell receptor (beta chain) is given with its context. The CDR3 loop spans 13 amino acids. Germline V gene lookup returns CDR1 LNHDA and CDR2 SQIVND (reference sequence). V shed 6 bases, J shed 4 bases, and the junction held 3 bases outside the gene matches. This sample is part of a study of blood T cell repertoires in COVID-19. Study at large: PBMCs, B-cell-depleted T cells, or T cells provided the cDNA or gDNA that made up the material.

Some clones are missing from TCRdb's copy, which holds only in-frame ones; the method was immunoSEQ multiplex PCR. The sample consists of around 78,000 clones, 90% of them appearing once. The material sequenced was peripheral blood. This clonotype was sampled from a woman aged 45 to 65 in a cohort sampled during active COVID-19. The gene calls are TRBV19 and TRBJ1-3, with 7 bases that match TRBD1. CDR3 residues: CASSGTAGNTIYF. CDR3 in DNA: TGTGCCAGTAGCGGGACAGCAGGAAACACCATATATTTT.